This TCR beta chain was recovered during a study of cytomegalovirus exposure and HLA in healthy donors. Study-level points and caveats: Reports state that TCR beta sequences accurately predicted most subjects' HLA-A and HLA-B alleles. In a later analysis, TCR beta V- and J-gene trimming showed a link to a missense DCLRE1C variant.

The V segment lost 0 bases and the J segment 3 bases; nucleotides outside the gene matches: 2. The CDR3 is made up of 14 amino acids. Germline V gene sequence: CDR1 SGHRS, CDR2 YFSETQ. In regard to this clone: Its antigen remains unknown.

PCR was performed using 60 Vbeta and 13 Jbeta primers. Methods used by the authors: In a later analysis, of tens of millions of unique beta chains, about 12 million appeared in at least two donors. Measured with immunoSEQ multiplex PCR; TCRdb has only the in-frame clones, and not every one. The DNA gave D and trimming, while V, J and clone size come from that table. Among under 200,000 clones listed, 62% were seen once. Sequenced input: PBMCs. The chain combines TRBV5-1 with TRBJ1-1; 7 nucleotides match TRBD1. The TCR originated in a man in his forties in good health and CMV-seronegative. CDR3 bases: TGCGCCAGCAGCTTGGAGGGACAGTACACTGAAGCTTTCTTT. It is translated as CASSLEGQYTEAFF.